This T cell receptor (beta chain) was profiled in a study of cytomegalovirus exposure and HLA in healthy donors. Study outcomes and limitations: Using a false discovery rate of 0.05, a later analysis showed that 15,000 to 20,000 TCR beta sequences were associated with HLA alleles.

The CDR3 spans 19 residues. CDR1 LGHNA and CDR2 YSLEER come from the germline V gene. V was pared by 4 bases and J by 0 bases, with 22 bases between. Worth noting for this clone: Its antigen is still unknown.

60 Vbeta and 13 Jbeta primers were used in PCR. Produced via immunoSEQ multiplex PCR; TCRdb's table is partial and in-frame only. This table holds 85,000 to 110,000 clones, more than 75% found once. The V and J genes are TRBV4-3 and TRBJ1-5; D is unresolved. The sequencing input was PBMCs. The clonotype originates from a woman younger than 35 in good health and CMV-seropositive. CDR3 protein: CASSPAPGRAVPSNQPQHF. The CDR3 DNA is TGCGCCAGCAGCCCCGCCCCGGGGAGGGCAGTTCCTAGCAATCAGCCCCAGCATTTT.